What follows are 3 T cell receptor beta chains derived from one specimen sequenced in a study of shared clonotypes between healthy human individuals. Sequencing used immunoSEQ multiplex PCR; TCRdb keeps in-frame clones, though not all of them. The sample lists roughly 680,000 clones; 55% to 75% were seen once. The sequenced sample consisted of memory CD4+ T cells sorted from blood. Specified subset: CD45RA-negative fraction. The receptors here all came from a woman in her 30s in good health.

This clone was observed a handful of times. The chain carries TRBV6-7 and TRBJ2-2, with 10 bases identical to TRBD2. TRBV6-7 is identified as an open reading frame with a role that is uncertain. The CDR3 is made up of 18 amino acids. The trim removed 2 bases at V and 3 bases at J, leaving 9 bases unmatched. Here the CDR3 reads CASSYTPSGSCDTGELFF. DNA for the CDR3: TGTGCCAGCAGTTACACCCCTAGCGGGAGCTGCGACACCGGGGAGCTGTTTTTT.

This chain links TRBV29-1 with TRBJ1-4, with D unclear. Trimming cost V 6 bases and J 5 bases, with 13 bases left between them. Germline loops: CDR1 SQVTM, CDR2 ANQGSEA. The CDR3 has 13 amino acids. The CDR3 protein is CSVGPRLNEKLFF. CDR3 coding DNA: TGCAGCGTGGGCCCCAGGCTAAATGAAAAACTGTTTTTT.

J is TRBJ2-2 and V is TRBV28; weak D call: TRBD1 (6 bases). CDR1 and CDR2 (germline): MDHEN, SYDVKM. The CDR3 consists of 18 residues. Trimming pared 2 bases from V and 4 bases from J, leaving 20 bases between. The CDR3 nucleotides are TGTGCCAGCAGTTTAGCCTCAACAGGGATCTCGGGCACCGGGGAGCTGTTTTTT. Its translation is CASSLASTGISGTGELFF.